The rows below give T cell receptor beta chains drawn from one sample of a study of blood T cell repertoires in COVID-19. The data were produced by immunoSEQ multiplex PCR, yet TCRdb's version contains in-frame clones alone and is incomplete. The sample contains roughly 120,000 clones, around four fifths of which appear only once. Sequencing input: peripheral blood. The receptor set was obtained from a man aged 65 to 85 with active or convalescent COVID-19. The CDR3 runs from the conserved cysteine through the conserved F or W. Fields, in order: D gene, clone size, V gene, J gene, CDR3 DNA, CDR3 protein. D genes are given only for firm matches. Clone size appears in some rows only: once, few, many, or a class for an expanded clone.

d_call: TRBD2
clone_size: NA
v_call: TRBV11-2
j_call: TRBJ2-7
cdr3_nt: TGTGCCAGCAGCTTATCTGTGGGAGGGCCCGCCTACGAGCAGTACTTC
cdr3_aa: CASSLSVGGPAYEQYF

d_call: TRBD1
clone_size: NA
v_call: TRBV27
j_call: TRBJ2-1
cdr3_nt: TGTGCCAGCAGTTTTGGACAGGGCGAAAATGAGCAGTTCTTC
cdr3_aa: CASSFGQGENEQFF

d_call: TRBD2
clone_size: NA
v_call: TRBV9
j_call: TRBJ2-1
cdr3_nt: TGTGCCAGCAGCGTAGAACCTTGGACTAGCGGGTATAATGAGCAGTTCTTC
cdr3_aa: CASSVEPWTSGYNEQFF

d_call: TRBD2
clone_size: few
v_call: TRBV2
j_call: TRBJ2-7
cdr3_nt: TGTGCCAGCAGTGAAGCCGGGACTAGCGGTAGCGAGCAGTACTTC
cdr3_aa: CASSEAGTSGSEQYF

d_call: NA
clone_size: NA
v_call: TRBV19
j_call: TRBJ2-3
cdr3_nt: TGTGCCAGTAGCCGACTTGGCGTGGGCACAGATACGCAGTATTTT
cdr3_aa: CASSRLGVGTDTQYF

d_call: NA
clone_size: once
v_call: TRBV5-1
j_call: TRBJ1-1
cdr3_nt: TGCGCCAGCAGCTTGTCCCGGGGGAACACTGAAGCTTTCTTT
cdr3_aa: CASSLSRGNTEAFF

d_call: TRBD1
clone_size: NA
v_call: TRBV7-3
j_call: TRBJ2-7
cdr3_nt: TGTGCCAGCAGCTTAACTGGACAGGGGGCAGGCTACGAGCAGTACTTC
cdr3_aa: CASSLTGQGAGYEQYF

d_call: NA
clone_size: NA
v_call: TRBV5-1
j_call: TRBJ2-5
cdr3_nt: TGCGCCAGCAGCTTGGGAGACAGTCGGCAAGAGACCCAGTACTTC
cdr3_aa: CASSLGDSRQETQYF

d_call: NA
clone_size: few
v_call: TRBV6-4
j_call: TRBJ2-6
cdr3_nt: TGTGCCAGCAGCCCTATCTCTGGGGCCAACGTCCTGACTTTC
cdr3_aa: CASSPISGANVLTF

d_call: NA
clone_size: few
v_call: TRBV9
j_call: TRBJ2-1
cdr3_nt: TGTGCCAGCAGCGCCGGGAGTCCCTACAATGAGCAGTTCTTC
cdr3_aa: CASSAGSPYNEQFF

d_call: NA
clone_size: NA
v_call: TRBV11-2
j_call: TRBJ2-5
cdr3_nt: TGTGCCAGCAGCTCAGGGGGGACAGCCCAAGAGACCCAGTACTTC
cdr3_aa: CASSSGGTAQETQYF

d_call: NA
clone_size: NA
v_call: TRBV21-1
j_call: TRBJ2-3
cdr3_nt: TGTGCCAGCCCGCGCATTGACTCACACTGGGGCACAGATACGCAGTATTTT
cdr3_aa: CASPRIDSHWGTDTQYF

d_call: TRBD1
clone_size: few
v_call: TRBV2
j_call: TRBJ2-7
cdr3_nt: TGTGCCAGCAGTGAACCAAACAGGGGAACGACCTACGAGCAGTACTTC
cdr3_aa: CASSEPNRGTTYEQYF

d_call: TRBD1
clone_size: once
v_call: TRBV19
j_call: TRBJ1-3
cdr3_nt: TGTGCCAGTAGTACCATGGACAGGGGTCGGTTCGGAAACACCATATATTTT
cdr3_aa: CASSTMDRGRFGNTIYF

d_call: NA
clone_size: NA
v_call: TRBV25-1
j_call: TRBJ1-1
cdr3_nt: TGTGCCAGCAGTGAATTCGAGAAAGCTTTCTTT
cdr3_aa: CASSEFEKAFF

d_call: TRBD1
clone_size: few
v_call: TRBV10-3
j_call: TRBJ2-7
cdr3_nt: TGTGCCATCAGTCCCAGGGGGCAGGACGAGCAGTACTTC
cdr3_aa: CAISPRGQDEQYF

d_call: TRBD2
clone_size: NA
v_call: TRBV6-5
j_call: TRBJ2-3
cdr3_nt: TGTGCCAGCAGCCGTAGCGGGACCACAGATACGCAGTATTTT
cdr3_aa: CASSRSGTTDTQYF

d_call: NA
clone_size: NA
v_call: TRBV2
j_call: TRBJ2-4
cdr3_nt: TGTGCCACCCAATCAGAGAGGGCAGTCAAAAACATTCAGTACTTC
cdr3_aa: CATQSERAVKNIQYF

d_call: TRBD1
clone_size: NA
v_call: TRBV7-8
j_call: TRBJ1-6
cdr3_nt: TGTGCCAGCAGCCCCCGGACAGGCGGCAATTCACCCCTCCACTTT
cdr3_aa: CASSPRTGGNSPLHF

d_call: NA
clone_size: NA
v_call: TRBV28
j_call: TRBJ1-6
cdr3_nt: TGTGCCAGCAGTTCGAACAGGGTCTCCTATAATTCACCCCTCCACTTT
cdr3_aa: CASSSNRVSYNSPLHF

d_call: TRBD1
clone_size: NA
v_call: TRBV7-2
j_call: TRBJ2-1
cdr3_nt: TGTGCCAGCAGCTTAGCGGCCGGGACAGGGACGTACAATGAGCAGTTCTTC
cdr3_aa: CASSLAAGTGTYNEQFF

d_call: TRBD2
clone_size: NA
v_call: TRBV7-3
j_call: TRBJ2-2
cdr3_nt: TGTGCCAGCAGCTCACTAGCGAGCACCGGGGAGCTGTTTTTT
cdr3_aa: CASSSLASTGELFF

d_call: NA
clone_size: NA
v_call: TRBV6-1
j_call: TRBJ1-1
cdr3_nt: TGTGCCAGCAGTGATTTTGAGGGGGGGATCACTGAAGCTTTCTTT
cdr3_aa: CASSDFEGGITEAFF

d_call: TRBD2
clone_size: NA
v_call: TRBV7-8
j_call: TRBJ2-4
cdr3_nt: TGTGCCAGCAGCTTAGCGTTTGGTTCAAGCGGGAGGGCCGGAAACATTCAGTACTTC
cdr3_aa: CASSLAFGSSGRAGNIQYF

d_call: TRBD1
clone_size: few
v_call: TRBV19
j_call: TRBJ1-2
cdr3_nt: TGTGCCAGTAGTTTAATGGCAGGGGGCAGGGGCTACACCTTC
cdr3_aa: CASSLMAGGRGYTF

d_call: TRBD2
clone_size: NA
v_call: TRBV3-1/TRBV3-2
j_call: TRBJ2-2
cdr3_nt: TGTGCCAGCAGCCACCCAAAGGGACTAGCCGACACCGGGGAGCTGTTTTTT
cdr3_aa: CASSHPKGLADTGELFF

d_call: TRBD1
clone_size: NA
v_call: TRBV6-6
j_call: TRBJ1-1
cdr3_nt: TGTGCCAGCAGCCTACAGGGGGCAGAAACTGAAGCTTTCTTT
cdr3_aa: CASSLQGAETEAFF

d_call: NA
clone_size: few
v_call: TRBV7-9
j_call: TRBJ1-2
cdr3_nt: TGTGCCAGCAGCTACGGGTTCACCCGTCATGGCTACACCTTC
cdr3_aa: CASSYGFTRHGYTF

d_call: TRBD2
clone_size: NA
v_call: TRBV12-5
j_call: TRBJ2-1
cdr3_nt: TGTGCTAGTGGTTTGGCTATAGCGGGGGAGCAGTTCTTC
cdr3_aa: CASGLAIAGEQFF

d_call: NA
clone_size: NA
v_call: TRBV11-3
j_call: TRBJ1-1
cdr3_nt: TGTGCCAGCAGCATCCGGGACATGGCTTCTGAAGCTTTCTTT
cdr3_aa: CASSIRDMASEAFF

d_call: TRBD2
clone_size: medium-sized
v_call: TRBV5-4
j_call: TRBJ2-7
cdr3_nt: TGTGCCAGCAGCCCCTCGGGACTAGCTAAGTACGAGCAGTACTTC
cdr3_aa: CASSPSGLAKYEQYF

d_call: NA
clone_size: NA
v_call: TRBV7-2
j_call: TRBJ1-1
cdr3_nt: TGTGCCAGCAGCCCCCCTAACAGGGACACTGAAGCTTTCTTT
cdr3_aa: CASSPPNRDTEAFF

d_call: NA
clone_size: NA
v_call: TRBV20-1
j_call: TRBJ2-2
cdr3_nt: TGCAGTGCTAGTTTCGAGGGGGTGGGCACCGGGGAGCTGTTTTTT
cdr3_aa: CSASFEGVGTGELFF

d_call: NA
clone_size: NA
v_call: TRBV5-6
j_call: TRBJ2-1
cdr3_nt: TGTGCCAGCAGCTCAGACAGCAGCAGCTACAATGAGCAGTTCTTC
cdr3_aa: CASSSDSSSYNEQFF

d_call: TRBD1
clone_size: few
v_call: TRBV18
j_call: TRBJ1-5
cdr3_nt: TGTGCCAGCTCACCCGAGACAGGGGGCCGTCAGCCCCAGCATTTT
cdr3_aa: CASSPETGGRQPQHF

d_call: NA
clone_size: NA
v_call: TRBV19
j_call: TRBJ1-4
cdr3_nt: TGTGCCAGTAGTATAACCCTACGGTTAAATGAAAAACTGTTTTTT
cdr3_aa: CASSITLRLNEKLFF

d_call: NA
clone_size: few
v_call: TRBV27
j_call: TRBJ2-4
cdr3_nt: TGTGCCAGCAGTTTATGGGGACACTCCCCCGGGAACATTCAGTACTTC
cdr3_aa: CASSLWGHSPGNIQYF

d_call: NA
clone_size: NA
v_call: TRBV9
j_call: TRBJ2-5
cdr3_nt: TGTGCCAGCAGCCCCCGGCGGTACCAAGAGACCCAGTACTTC
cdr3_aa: CASSPRRYQETQYF

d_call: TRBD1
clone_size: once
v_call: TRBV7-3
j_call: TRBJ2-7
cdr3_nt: TGTGCCAGGGGGACAGGGGAGGAGTACGAGCAGTACTTC
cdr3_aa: CARGTGEEYEQYF